This TCR beta chain derives from a study of naive and memory T cell subsets. Only a few counts were recorded for this clonotype. Ligated cDNA underwent four rounds of PCR with nested alpha and beta constant region primers and SP2. Each CDR3 protein is one row after TCRdb ran MiXCR on the 5' RACE reads. Of more than 45,000 distinct CDR3 sequences listed, 4.7% are singletons. The CDR3 sequence is 14 residues long. Germline V gene data show CDR1 as SGHNT and CDR2 as YYREEE (reference sequence). Trimming stripped 2 bases from V and 2 bases from J, with 11 bases between. A UMI-containing oligonucleotide was joined by 3' ligation to the TCR cDNA template.

This chain uses TRBV5-4 with TRBJ2-7; D not resolved. This receptor was identified in a female donor in good health. Here the CDR3 DNA reads TGTGCCAGCAGCTTAATGGAGTCCGCCTACGAGCAGTACTTC. It specifies CASSLMESAYEQYF.